The 16 T cell receptor beta chains below come from one sample, sequenced in a study of control samples from healthy donors and cancer patients. Sequencing was performed with immunoSEQ multiplex PCR; in TCRdb, only in-frame clones are kept and a portion is missing. The sample carries about 160,000 clones, roughly 95% recorded once. Material: blood. These receptors were taken from a woman aged 60-70 years in good health.

The genes are TRBV11-2 and TRBJ1-1; weak D call: TRBD1 (6 bases). The CDR3 length is 17 residues. Germline V gene data show CDR1 as SGHAT and CDR2 as FQNNGV. Trimming took 0 bases from V and 2 from J, leaving 16 bases between them. This CDR3 is CASSLEALGTTNTEAFF. The CDR3, as DNA: TGTGCCAGCAGCTTAGAGGCGTTAGGGACAACCAACACTGAAGCTTTCTTT.

V gene TRBV19 combines with J gene TRBJ1-1; no clear D gene. V was shortened by 3 bases and J by 1 base, with 9 bases between the two germline ends. Germline V gene sequence: CDR1 LNHDA, CDR2 SQIVND (reference sequence). The CDR3 is 14 residues long. DNA for the CDR3: TGTGCCAGTAGTATGGACGGACGGAACACTGAAGCTTTCTTT. This encodes CASSMDGRNTEAFF.

V gene TRBV7-2 combines with J gene TRBJ2-3; a possible D gene is TRBD2 (6 bases). The germline V gene has CDR1 SGHTA and CDR2 FQGNSA. The CDR3 contains 17 residues. The V and J ends lost 0 bases and 3 bases respectively, with 16 bases between them. The CDR3 protein is CASSLASAGPATDTQYF. CDR3 nucleotide sequence: TGTGCCAGCAGCTTAGCCTCAGCGGGCCCGGCGACAGATACGCAGTATTTT.

The rearrangement joins TRBV11-2 to TRBJ1-2; D is unclear. The CDR3 covers 14 residues. Germline V CDR1 and CDR2: SGHAT, FQNNGV. The ends were cut back, 6 bases at V and 4 bases at J, with 15 bases in the middle. DNA of the CDR3: TGTGCCAGCAGGCTCGCCCCTCGGAGCTATGGCTACACCTTC. As protein: CASRLAPRSYGYTF. The full variable domain, rest sourced from reference TRBV11-2 and TRBJ1-2, is EAGVAQSPRYKIIEKRQSVAFWCNPISGHATLYWYQQILGQGPKLLIQFQNNGVVDDSQLPKDRFSAERLKGVDSTLKIQPAKLEDSAVYLCASRLAPRSYGYTFGSGTRLTVV.

V is TRBV5-8 and J is TRBJ1-2; TRBD1 aligns across 8 bases. Per germline, CDR1 SGHTS and CDR2 YDEGEE. The CDR3 spans 13 residues. Unmatched junction bases numbered 7, after V lost 4 bases and J lost 8 bases. CDR3 in amino acids: CASSPDRVRGYTF. In nucleotides, the CDR3 is TGTGCCAGCAGCCCGGACAGGGTCCGAGGCTACACCTTC.

This clone has a single count. V and J are TRBV7-9 and TRBJ2-7, with 10 bases identical to TRBD2. The CDR3 loop spans 14 amino acids. Looked up from germline, CDR1 is SEHNR and CDR2 is FQNEAQ (reference sequence). V was clipped by 2 bases and J by 2 bases; unmatched bases: 0. CDR3 region: CASSLTSGAYEQYF. CDR3 DNA sequence: TGTGCCAGCAGCTTAACTAGCGGGGCCTACGAGCAGTACTTC.

The chain joins TRBV5-8 to TRBJ2-5; 13 bases map to TRBD2. Unmatched junction bases numbered 4, after V lost 3 bases and J lost 2 bases. The CDR3 sequence is 16 residues long. From germline, CDR1 is SGHTS and CDR2 YDEGEE. The CDR3 region is CASSYGLAGEQETQYF. DNA for the CDR3: TGTGCCAGCAGCTATGGACTAGCGGGGGAACAAGAGACCCAGTACTTC.

The chain combines TRBV7-6 with TRBJ1-5, with D hard to call. The CDR3 contains 12 residues. Germline CDR1 SGHVS, CDR2 FNYEAQ. Trimming shortened V by 8 bases and J by 0 bases, and 5 bases separated the two germline ends. The chain's CDR3 is CASGDSNQPQHF. CDR3 bases: TGTGCCAGCGGGGATAGCAATCAGCCCCAGCATTTT.

The chain recombines TRBV29-1 with TRBJ2-1, with 7 bases matching TRBD2. The CDR3 sequence is 15 residues long. V lost 3 bases to trimming and J lost 4 bases; unmatched junction nucleotides: 9. Germline CDR1 reads SQVTM; CDR2 reads ANQGSEA. The CDR3 region is CSVDARRGTYNEQFF. The DNA of the CDR3 is TGCAGCGTTGATGCGCGGCGGGGGACTTACAATGAGCAGTTCTTC.

The chain employs TRBV9 and TRBJ1-3; D ambiguous. The CDR3 length is 15 residues. Germline assignment: CDR1 SGDLS and CDR2 YYNGEE. V dropped 0 bases and J dropped 4 bases, with 11 bases sitting between them. The DNA for the CDR3 is TGTGCCAGCAGCGTAGTCGCGGGGTACGGAAACACCATATATTTT. Translating it yields CASSVVAGYGNTIYF. Full variable domain (outside the CDR3, taken from reference TRBV9 and TRBJ1-3): DSGVTQTPKHLITATGQRVTLRCSPRSGDLSVYWYQQSLDQGLQFLIQYYNGEERAKGNILERFSAQQFPDLHSELNLSSLELGDSALYFCASSVVAGYGNTIYFGEGSWLTVV.

The chain is built from TRBV7-9 and TRBJ1-1; 9 nucleotides align to TRBD1. The CDR3 has 15 residues. Germline V gene lookup returns CDR1 SEHNR and CDR2 FQNEAQ (reference sequence). V lost 4 bases and J lost 2; bases outside the gene matches: 5. CDR3 in amino acids: CASSSGQGLNTEAFF. The CDR3 DNA follows: TGTGCCAGCAGCTCCGGACAGGGGTTAAACACTGAAGCTTTCTTT.

V is TRBV5-4 and J is TRBJ1-5, with D perhaps matching TRBD1 (6 bases). The V gene's germline CDR1 is SGHNT and CDR2 YYREEE (reference sequence). The V end was cut by 2 bases, the J end by 5 bases, with 17 bases between. The CDR3 runs 16 residues. The CDR3 DNA reads TGTGCCAGCAGCTTCGGTCCGGGGGGCTTGGATCAGCCCCAGCATTTT. The encoded protein is CASSFGPGGLDQPQHF.

V gene TRBV18 combines with J gene TRBJ1-1, with D perhaps TRBD1 (5 bases). The CDR3 has 14 residues. The V end lost 6 bases, the J end lost 0 bases, and 11 bases lay between the germline ends. Looked up from germline, CDR1 is KGHSH and CDR2 is LQKENI. The CDR3 nucleotides are TGTGCCAGCTCCCCCGACAGAGTGAACACTGAAGCTTTCTTT. Its translation is CASSPDRVNTEAFF.

The genes are TRBV6-5 and TRBJ2-5, with D possibly being TRBD2 (6 bases). V gave up 6 bases and J gave up 2 bases, with 13 bases separating them. CDR1 is MNHEY, CDR2 SVGAGI, per germline. This CDR3 is 14 amino acids long. The CDR3 loop is CASRQPGRQETQYF. In DNA form, the CDR3 reads TGTGCCAGCAGACAACCAGGGAGGCAAGAGACCCAGTACTTC.

Comments on this clone: Other DNA sequences of this sample code for an identical CDR3. J is TRBJ2-5 and V is TRBV6-2 or TRBV6-3, with D possibly being TRBD1 (5 bases). CDR1 and CDR2 (germline): MNHEY, SVGEGT. V was shortened by 1 base and J by 2 bases, with 8 bases between the two germline ends. CDR3 size: 14 residues. The CDR3 DNA sequence: TGTGCCAGCAGTTACTTGACAGTACAAGAGACCCAGTACTTC. Protein product: CASSYLTVQETQYF.

The chain employs TRBV7-9 and TRBJ1-2; D gene ambiguous. Germline V gene lookup returns CDR1 SEHNR and CDR2 FQNEAQ (reference sequence). The length of the CDR3 is 15 residues. V was pared by 10 bases and J by 1 base, with 19 bases between. The CDR3 sequence: CATPPDASDNYGYTF. The CDR3 DNA is TGTGCCACCCCGCCCGATGCTTCCGATAACTATGGCTACACCTTC.